These 22 T cell receptor beta chains were sequenced from one sample in a study of human T cells and chemical hapten exposure. As for time point: patch test 3, about 24 weeks after DPC sensitization. Indicated treatment: therapeutic diphenylcyclopropenone sensitization with weekly scalp DPC. One entry per CDR3 protein results from TCRdb running MiXCR on the RACE reads. The sample shows 190,000 or so distinct CDR3 sequences, about 25% of them seen only once. Sequenced here: whole blood, sampled in connection with sensitization to the hapten diphenylcyclopropenone (DPC). The receptor set was obtained from a woman between 35 and 50 years old with alopecia areata. Some clones in this sample may be carry-over from other donors' samples.

This sequence joins TRBV4-2 and TRBJ1-2; a possible D gene is TRBD1 (5 bases). Germline CDR1 reads LGHNA; CDR2 reads YNFKEQ. This CDR3 has 15 residues. V was shortened by 0 bases and J by 7 bases, with 15 bases between the two germline ends. For the CDR3, the DNA is TGTGCCAGCAGCCAAGAAGCCAGGGAGGGTTTTGGCTACACCTTC. Encoded protein: CASSQEAREGFGYTF.

The chain has TRBV6-5 and TRBJ2-3; D unclear. With 11 bases removed from V and 2 bases from J, the gap between germline ends came to 23 bases. Germline V CDR1 and CDR2: MNHEY, SVGAGI. This CDR3 has 16 residues. DNA of the CDR3: TGTGCCGCACGTGGAGCGCTTTTCGGAGACACAGATACGCAGTATTTT. Its protein is CAARGALFGDTDTQYF.

This clonotype was detected a few times. The genes are TRBV12-3 or TRBV12-4 and TRBJ1-2, with a weak D call TRBD1 (6 bases). V lost 2 bases and J 6 bases, leaving 13 bases between the germline ends. This CDR3 region has 14 residues. In DNA, the CDR3 is TGTGCCAGCAGTTTAACAGGGAGGCGGAATGGCTACACCTTC. The encoded protein is CASSLTGRRNGYTF.

The genes are TRBV20-1 and TRBJ1-4; D is unresolved. Germline assignment: CDR1 DFQATT and CDR2 SNEGSKA (reference sequence). CDR3 length equals 11 residues. V was pared by 4 bases and J by 11 bases, with 11 bases between. The CDR3 nucleotides read TGCAGTGCTAACTCCGGACTGAAACTGTTTTTT. It encodes CSANSGLKLFF.

This clonotype turned up a few times. The chain recombines TRBV3-1 with TRBJ2-3; no reliable D call. The V end lost 0 bases, the J end lost 0 bases, and 10 bases lay between the germline ends. The germline gives CDR1 LGHDT, CDR2 YNNKEL (reference sequence). CDR3 length: 16 residues. The CDR3 region has the DNA TGTGCCAGCAGCCAAGAGAGAGAACCGAGCACAGATACGCAGTATTTT. Its protein is CASSQEREPSTDTQYF.

The chain combines TRBV6-2 or TRBV6-3 with TRBJ1-5; 7 bases are shared with TRBD1. Trimming cost V 6 bases and J 2 bases; bases outside gene matches: 7. Germline V CDR1 and CDR2: MNHEY, SVGEGT. This CDR3 comprises 15 residues. CDR3 residues: CASSRPGTGNQPQHF. Written as DNA, the CDR3 is TGTGCCAGCAGCCGACCCGGGACAGGCAATCAGCCCCAGCATTTT.

The rearrangement links TRBV10-3 to TRBJ2-1, with 7 bases fitting TRBD2. Germline V lookup: CDR1 ENHRY, CDR2 SYGVKD. The junction had 8 bases not matched to a gene; V was cut back by 4 bases and J by 5 bases. The CDR3 has 15 residues. The CDR3 protein is CAISAGEGRDNEQFF. CDR3 DNA: TGTGCCATCAGTGCCGGGGAGGGCCGGGACAATGAGCAGTTCTTC.

This rearrangement joins TRBV20-1 to TRBJ2-7, with D maybe TRBD1 (6 bases). Trimming cost V 4 bases and J 2 bases, with 12 bases left between them. Germline CDR1 is DFQATT and CDR2 is SNEGSKA (reference sequence). The CDR3 length is 13 residues. CDR3 in amino acids: CSAKGDRAYEQYF. The CDR3 nucleotides are TGCAGTGCTAAGGGGGATAGGGCCTACGAGCAGTACTTC.

This clonotype was counted between two and nine times. The V call is TRBV6-2 or TRBV6-3, the J call TRBJ2-7; possibly TRBD2 for D (6 bases). The CDR3 spans 14 residues. V lost 7 bases and J 3 bases, leaving 16 bases between the germline ends. The germline V gene encodes CDR1 MNHEY and CDR2 SVGEGT. CDR3 bases: TGTGCCAGCAAGCGCGCGGGACTTCTCTACGAGCAGTACTTC. This translates into CASKRAGLLYEQYF.

This clonotype was counted ten times or more. The rearrangement links TRBV29-1 to TRBJ2-7; no definite D call. V shed 4 bases and J shed 3 bases, with 13 bases lying between them. The germline CDR1 and CDR2 sequences are SQVTM and ANQGSEA. The CDR3 consists of 13 residues. CDR3 sequence reads: CSVGGRQLYEQYF. The CDR3 DNA sequence: TGCAGCGTTGGAGGACGGCAACTCTACGAGCAGTACTTC.

The sample holds a few counts of this clonotype. This chain links TRBV21-1 with TRBJ2-4; the table's D gene call, TRBD1, was not cross checked with the DNA. TRBV21-1 counts as a pseudogene. The CDR3 runs to 16 residues. The CDR3 here is CASSMPGPLAKNIQYF. DNA for the CDR3: TGTGCCAGCAGCATGCCCGGCCCCTTAGCCAAAAACATTCAGTACTTC.

This rearrangement joins TRBV7-2 to TRBJ1-6, with TRBD1 as a possible D gene (5 bases). This CDR3 spans 13 amino acids. Trimming removed 4 bases at V and 9 bases at J, with 10 bases between. From germline, CDR1 is SGHTA and CDR2 FQGNSA. In DNA, the CDR3 is TGTGCCAGCAGCTCCGGTCAGGGTTCACCCCTCCACTTT. Its translation: CASSSGQGSPLHF.

This clonotype was seen a handful of times. This chain connects TRBV4-2 to TRBJ2-2; 11 nucleotides match TRBD2. CDR1 and CDR2 from the germline V gene are LGHNA and YNFKEQ. Germline trimming cut 1 base from V and 4 bases from J; bases unmatched to any gene: 8. The CDR3 is made up of 18 amino acids. CDR3 nucleotide sequence: TGTGCCAGCAGCCAAGGAACTAGCGGGAGCGGGGGCACCGGGGAGCTGTTTTTT. This codes for CASSQGTSGSGGTGELFF.

The genes are TRBV7-8 and TRBJ2-7, with a weak D call TRBD1 (5 bases). Germline assignment: CDR1 SGHVS and CDR2 FQNEAQ. The germline V and J ends were trimmed by 6 bases and 2 bases, with 17 bases remaining between them. The CDR3 is made up of 15 amino acids. In DNA, the CDR3 is TGTGCCAGCAGTTTGAGCAAGGCAGGGCCCTACGAGCAGTACTTC. Translated: CASSLSKAGPYEQYF.

In this sample, this clonotype turned up a few times. The chain employs TRBV28 and TRBJ2-2, with D possibly being TRBD1 or TRBD2 (5 bases each). With 2 bases removed from V and 3 bases from J, the gap between germline ends came to 10 bases. The CDR3 runs 15 residues. Germline V gives CDR1 MDHEN, CDR2 SYDVKM. CDR3 region: CASSLGGVDTGELFF. CDR3 coding DNA: TGTGCCAGCAGTTTAGGGGGAGTCGACACCGGGGAGCTGTTTTTT.

This rearrangement joins TRBV28 to TRBJ1-1; D is uncertain. This CDR3 has 13 amino acids. The germline CDR1 and CDR2 sequences are MDHEN and SYDVKM. V was trimmed by 7 bases and J by 0 bases, leaving 9 bases between them. CDR3 sequence reads: CASTWLLNTEAFF. Here the CDR3 DNA reads TGTGCCAGCACTTGGCTCCTGAACACTGAAGCTTTCTTT.

The rearrangement joins TRBV28 to TRBJ2-3, with TRBD1 as a possible D gene (6 bases). Trimming cost V 6 bases and J 2 bases, with 18 bases left between them. This CDR3 comprises 16 residues. The germline CDR1 and CDR2 sequences are MDHEN and SYDVKM. CDR3 in amino acids: CASSLKTGTPTDTQYF. Here the CDR3 DNA reads TGTGCCAGCAGCCTTAAGACAGGAACTCCCACAGATACGCAGTATTTT.

The chain employs TRBV29-1 and TRBJ2-2; unclear D gene. Trimming stripped 6 bases from V and 1 base from J, with 12 bases between. Germline loops: CDR1 SQVTM, CDR2 ANQGSEA. The CDR3 extends over 14 amino acids. CDR3 sequence reads: CSVKPVENTGELFF. In nucleotides, the CDR3 is TGCAGCGTAAAACCGGTGGAGAACACCGGGGAGCTGTTTTTT.

This clonotype turned up a few times. The rearrangement links TRBV7-3 to TRBJ2-2, with a possible D match to TRBD2 (7 bases). The CDR3 has 18 amino acids. Germline CDR1 reads SGHTA; CDR2 reads FQGTGA. Trimming took 2 bases from V and 6 from J, leaving 22 bases between them. Here the CDR3 reads CASSLFGGGRERAGELFF. The CDR3 DNA follows: TGTGCCAGCAGCTTATTCGGAGGGGGGCGGGAGAGAGCCGGGGAGCTGTTTTTT.

This clonotype appeared a few times. This chain links TRBV28 with TRBJ2-2, with a weak D call TRBD2 (6 bases). This CDR3 region has 11 residues. V lost 8 bases, J lost 7 bases, and 8 bases lay in between. Germline V gives CDR1 MDHEN, CDR2 SYDVKM. CDR3 region: CASLANGELFF. The CDR3 DNA follows: TGTGCCAGCCTAGCGAACGGGGAGCTGTTTTTT.

V gene TRBV7-2 combines with J gene TRBJ1-2, with 7 bases fitting TRBD1. The V and J ends lost 6 bases and 8 bases, in that order; junction bases with no gene match: 9. The V gene's germline CDR1 is SGHTA and CDR2 FQGNSA. CDR3 length: 13 residues. The CDR3 protein is CASSRTGPEGYTF. CDR3 in DNA: TGTGCCAGCAGTCGGACAGGTCCTGAGGGCTACACCTTC.

This clonotype was picked up a small number of times. V is TRBV20-1 and J is TRBJ2-1, with 9 bases identical to TRBD2. Germline V gene data show CDR1 as DFQATT and CDR2 as SNEGSKA (reference sequence). V trimming: 2 bases; J trimming: 3 bases; junction bases outside the gene matches: 2. The CDR3 is made up of 14 amino acids. As DNA, the CDR3 is TGCAGTGCTAGACAGCGGGAGGTCTACAATGAGCAGTTCTTC. Encoded protein: CSARQREVYNEQFF.